This T cell receptor (beta chain) stems from a study of shared clonotypes between healthy human individuals. Germline V gene data show CDR1 as GTSNPN and CDR2 as SVGIG (reference sequence). Trimming stripped 7 bases from V and 4 bases from J, with 12 bases between. This CDR3 has 12 residues. TCRdb's copy holds only in-frame clones and misses some; the assay was immunoSEQ multiplex PCR. The data hold 2 million to 2.5 million clones, with about nine tenths observed a single time. Sequences were obtained from naive CD4+ T cells from PBMCs. The subset here: CD45RA+ positively selected. This chain uses TRBV30 with TRBJ2-3, with a weak D call TRBD1 (5 bases). The receptor's source is a man younger than 35 in good health. Some clones in this sample may be carry-over from other donors' samples. This CDR3 is CAYTQGSDTQYF. The CDR3 nucleotides are TGTGCCTACACTCAGGGCTCAGATACGCAGTATTTT.